Below, one T cell receptor beta chain is given with its context. What it recognizes is unknown. V lost 6 bases and J 7 bases, leaving 11 bases between the germline ends. The CDR3 covers 12 residues. Germline V gene data show CDR1 as SNHLY and CDR2 as FYNNEI. The data stem from a study of beta chain features in type 1 diabetes. The study's findings and limits: Compared to healthy donors, patients appeared to have naive, central memory and Treg TCRB repertoires that were more alike.

CD4+ naive, central memory, regulatory and stem cell-like memory subsets were isolated by sorting on CD45RO/CCR7/CD25/CD127/CD95/CD27. Each of the sorted populations had a purity greater than 95%. Expressed TCRB transcripts were sequenced, since all the RNA that had been isolated was reverse transcribed. TCRdb keeps only in-frame clones here, not all; method: immunoSEQ multiplex PCR. The sample holds 350,000 to 450,000 clones, about 15% seen once. The receptor comes from a man in his thirties or forties in good health. V and J are TRBV2 and TRBJ2-3; D ambiguous. The sample was naive CD4+ T cells from blood. The CDR3 DNA reads as TGTGCCAGCAGCGAGCCCCCTAATACGCAGTATTTT. The encoded protein is CASSEPPNTQYF. Variable domain in full (rest from reference TRBV2 and TRBJ2-3): EPEVTQTPSHQVTQMGQEVILRCVPISNHLYFYWYRQILGQKVEFLVSFYNNEISEKSEIFDDQFSVERPDGSNFTLKIRSTKLEDSAMYFCASSEPPNTQYFGPGTRLTVL.